This T cell receptor beta chain is drawn from a study of T-cell reconstitution after alpha-beta-depleted transplantation in children. General observations from the study: Some patients showed high day-60 TCRbeta diversity, which derived from surviving recipient T cells and thymic progenitors. About two months after transplant, alpha-beta T cells reportedly came from several hundred expanded graft clones. Newly generated T cells supplied most T-cell counts and diversity one year post-transplant.

Library preparation (for TCRbeta) was performed with unique molecular identifiers. Using its own MiXCR run on the PCR reads, TCRdb lists one record per CDR3 protein. The sample contains 400,000 to 550,000 distinct CDR3 sequences, over 9.5% of which appear only once. This clonotype was observed a few times. Its target is unknown. Deletions cut 6 bases from V and 3 bases from J, with 17 bases between. This CDR3 has 15 amino acids. CDR1 and CDR2 from the germline V gene are SEHNR and FQNEAQ (reference sequence). The chain joins TRBV7-9 to TRBJ2-5, with D tentatively TRBD2 (6 bases). The sequencing here drew on PBMCs, taken before TCRalphabeta/CD19-depleted stem cell transplant. This TCR was recovered from a child aged 2-15 years with inherited bone marrow failure, due to receive a stem cell transplant. The CDR3 here is CASSPLRGFEETQYF. The CDR3 region has the DNA TGTGCCAGCAGTCCCTTGCGGGGATTCGAAGAGACCCAGTACTTC.